The 14 T cell receptor beta chains in this list originate from one sample, sequenced in a study of blood T cell repertoires in COVID-19 (dated by TCRdb to 2018 to 2020). Library prep was done by the immunoSEQ multiplex PCR assay. The table comes from immuneACCESS by way of TCRdb, which keeps in-frame sequences with V and J called. Part of the clones is missing from these tables; in studies checked, under half for an unresolved V gene and the rest for unknown reasons. The sample data list around 250,000 clones, and 65% to 85% of these were observed just once. The ten largest make up roughly 3.2% of the sample. The sample comprised PBMCs or T cells enriched from blood (not recorded which). These TCRs come from a man in his forties or fifties who had recovered from COVID-19.

The chain has TRBV27 and TRBJ1-5, with 8 bases matching TRBD1. V lost 6 bases, J lost 3 bases, and 7 bases stayed unmatched. The CDR3 extends over 15 amino acids. Germline loops: CDR1 MNHEY, CDR2 SMNVEV (reference sequence). The CDR3 sequence is CASRPGQGPNQPQHF. In DNA, the CDR3 is TGTGCCAGCAGGCCCGGACAGGGACCCAATCAGCCCCAGCATTTT.

This clone appeared a few times. The gene calls are TRBV27 and TRBJ2-3; 8 positions match TRBD2. With V trimmed by 5 bases and J by 8 bases, 12 bases remained unmatched. CDR1 and CDR2 from the germline V gene are MNHEY and SMNVEV (reference sequence). The CDR3 loop spans 15 amino acids. CDR3 sequence (DNA): TGTGCCAGCAGTCCTGGGGGGGCAAGCGGGGGTACGCAGTATTTT. The encoded protein is CASSPGGASGGTQYF.

The chain employs TRBV5-5 and TRBJ2-1, with D possibly matching TRBD2 (5 bases). CDR1 and CDR2 (germline): SGHKS, YYEKEE (reference sequence). The CDR3 covers 14 residues. Trimming took off 4 bases at V and 5 bases at J, with 13 bases between the two ends. Here the CDR3 reads CASSRAGENNEQFF. Here the CDR3 DNA reads TGTGCCAGCAGCCGGGCCGGGGAGAACAATGAGCAGTTCTTC.

This chain connects TRBV5-4 to TRBJ2-5; 7 bases fit TRBD1. CDR1 and CDR2 (germline): SGHNT, YYREEE (reference sequence). Trimming at V came to 6 bases and at J to 5 bases, leaving 7 bases not matched to a gene. The CDR3 has 13 amino acids. This CDR3 is CASNNRDSETQYF. As DNA, the CDR3 is TGTGCCAGCAACAACCGGGACAGTGAGACCCAGTACTTC.

The V gene is TRBV3-1 (or the pseudogene TRBV3-2), the J gene TRBJ2-5; 12 bases are a match to TRBD2. J was trimmed by 5 bases and V by 0 bases; bases with no gene match: 25. The CDR3 has 23 amino acids. CDR1 and CDR2 from the germline V gene are LGHDT and YNNKEL (reference sequence). DNA for the CDR3: TGTGCCAGCAGCCAAGATCGTCGCAACCAAGCCCCAACACTAGCGGGAGGATGGGAGACCCAGTACTTC. It codes for CASSQDRRNQAPTLAGGWETQYF.

The V gene is TRBV7-2, the J gene TRBJ2-2; TRBD1 matches at 8 bases. Trimming removed 5 bases from V and 6 bases from J; junction bases left unmatched: 8. Germline CDR1 reads SGHTA; CDR2 reads FQGNSA. This CDR3 has 15 residues. The CDR3 nucleotides are TGTGCCAGCAGCCGTCGACAGGGGCAAGCCGGGGAGCTGTTTTTT. Translating it yields CASSRRQGQAGELFF.

The rearrangement joins TRBV4-1 to TRBJ2-2; possible D gene TRBD1, 5 bases. Germline V gene lookup returns CDR1 MGHRA and CDR2 YSYEKL. The CDR3 is made up of 16 amino acids. V was clipped by 0 bases and J by 1 base, with 9 bases between them. The CDR3 sequence: CASSQEGVGNTGELFF. CDR3 DNA sequence: TGCGCCAGCAGCCAAGAAGGGGTGGGGAACACCGGGGAGCTGTTTTTT.

The CDR3 region has the DNA TGTGCCACCAGTGACCCGACCGGGGGGATGGACATTCAGTACTTC. Amino acid sequence: CATSDPTGGMDIQYF. V and J are TRBV24-1 and TRBJ2-4; 7 bases are a match to TRBD2. The CDR3 sequence is 15 residues long. Trimming cost V 4 bases and J 8 bases; bases outside gene matches: 10. Germline CDR1 is KGHDR and CDR2 is SFDVKD.

The rearrangement links TRBV4-2 to TRBJ2-7; 7 nucleotides match TRBD2. V gave up 4 bases and J gave up 7 bases; unmatched junction bases: 16. This CDR3 is 16 amino acids long. Germline CDR1 and CDR2: LGHNA and YNFKEQ. The DNA for the CDR3 is TGTGCCAGCAGCCCCCATATGATAGTCGGGGGGTTGGAGCAGTACTTC. It specifies CASSPHMIVGGLEQYF.

The chain carries TRBV5-1 and TRBJ1-2; the match to TRBD1 covers 8 bases. Trimming took 1 base from V and 3 from J; bases not matched to a gene: 14. Germline values: CDR1 SGHRS, CDR2 YFSETQ. The CDR3 consists of 18 residues. The CDR3 coding sequence is TGCGCCAGCAGCTTGTGGGTACAGCAGGGGGCTAGGGACTATGGCTACACCTTC. Translation gives CASSLWVQQGARDYGYTF.

The chain recombines TRBV5-4 with TRBJ1-2, with D perhaps matching TRBD1 (6 bases). Germline CDR1 reads SGHNT; CDR2 reads YYREEE (reference sequence). The CDR3 contains 14 residues. Trimming removed 0 bases at V and 4 bases at J, with 10 bases between. DNA of the CDR3: TGTGCCAGCAGCTTGGGACAGGTCTCCTATGGCTACACCTTC. Translating it yields CASSLGQVSYGYTF.

The chain carries TRBV4-1 and TRBJ1-5; tentatively, D is TRBD1 (5 bases). The CDR3 spans 15 residues. V lost 0 bases to trimming and J lost 4 bases, with 10 bases between them. CDR1 MGHRA and CDR2 YSYEKL come from the germline V gene. DNA for the CDR3: TGCGCCAGCAGCCAAGATAAGACAGCAAATCAGCCCCAGCATTTT. Translating it yields CASSQDKTANQPQHF.

The chain uses TRBV14 and TRBJ2-7, with 9 bases matching TRBD1. CDR1 and CDR2 (germline): SGHDN, FVKESK. V shed 1 base, J shed 7 bases, and the junction held 5 bases outside the gene matches. The CDR3 loop spans 14 amino acids. In DNA, the CDR3 is TGTGCCAGCAGCCAAGGGGACAGGGTGGGGGAGCAGTACTTC. It is translated as CASSQGDRVGEQYF.

The chain carries TRBV25-1 and TRBJ2-7; 9 bases line up with TRBD1. This CDR3 comprises 13 residues. V was pared by 6 bases and J by 7 bases, with 7 bases of the junction left unmatched. CDR1 and CDR2 (germline): MGHDK, SYGVNS. CDR3: CASRGTGKEEQYF. In nucleotides, the CDR3 is TGTGCCAGCAGGGGGACAGGGAAGGAGGAGCAGTACTTC.